What follows are 19 T cell receptor beta chains derived from one specimen sequenced in a study of blood T cell repertoires in COVID-19. Using immunoSEQ multiplex PCR, the repertoire was profiled, and TCRdb retains in-frame clones only, with some absent. The sample yields 100,000 to 140,000 clones, 70% to 90% seen once. Sequenced: peripheral blood. The receptors originated from a man in his fifties or sixties with active or convalescent COVID-19.

This sequence joins TRBV12-3 or TRBV12-4 and TRBJ1-1, with D unresolved. There are 13 residues in the CDR3. Trimming removed 6 bases at V and 1 base at J, with 9 bases between. The CDR3 DNA is TGTGCCAGCAGCACCGGGAGGAACACTGAAGCTTTCTTT. Its translation is CASSTGRNTEAFF.

V is TRBV7-2 and J is TRBJ2-5; 8 positions match TRBD1. From germline, CDR1 is SGHTA and CDR2 FQGNSA. This CDR3 is 15 amino acids long. After removal of 1 base from V and 0 bases from J, the junction contained 1 base not matched to a gene. The CDR3 reads CASSLGTGYQETQYF. The DNA of the CDR3 is TGTGCCAGCAGCTTAGGGACAGGGTACCAAGAGACCCAGTACTTC.

This chain links TRBV6-5 with TRBJ2-6; D remains unclear. The V and J ends lost 7 bases and 0 bases respectively, with 10 bases between them. This CDR3 comprises 15 residues. Germline loops: CDR1 MNHEY, CDR2 SVGAGI. As DNA, the CDR3 is TGTGCCAGCAAGCCTTATATCTCTGGGGCCAACGTCCTGACTTTC. Protein sequence: CASKPYISGANVLTF.

J is TRBJ2-7 and V is TRBV28; D perhaps matches TRBD2 (6 bases). Germline V lookup: CDR1 MDHEN, CDR2 SYDVKM. The CDR3 is 14 residues long. V lost 6 bases, J lost 2 bases, and 14 bases lay in between. The CDR3 reads CASSPMLAPYEQYF. CDR3 DNA: TGTGCCAGCAGCCCTATGCTAGCGCCCTACGAGCAGTACTTC.

The V gene is TRBV30, the J gene TRBJ2-7, with D tentatively TRBD2 (6 bases). This CDR3 is 14 amino acids long. The V and J ends lost 0 bases and 0 bases respectively, with 9 bases between them. CDR1 and CDR2 (germline): GTSNPN, SVGIG (reference sequence). The CDR3, as DNA: TGTGCCTGGAGTGTACTAGCTTTCTCCTACGAGCAGTACTTC. It is translated as CAWSVLAFSYEQYF.

The genes are TRBV11-2 and TRBJ1-6, with 7 bases aligning to TRBD1. This CDR3 is 15 amino acids long. Germline V gene sequence: CDR1 SGHAT, CDR2 FQNNGV. V was clipped by 4 bases and J by 8 bases; unmatched bases: 8. CDR3 sequence reads: CASSYRQGVDSPLHF. CDR3 coding DNA: TGTGCCAGCAGCTATAGACAGGGTGTTGATTCACCCCTCCACTTT.

The chain joins TRBV3-1 (or the pseudogene TRBV3-2) to TRBJ2-2; 9 bases fit TRBD2. CDR3 length: 17 residues. Germline CDR1 reads LGHDT; CDR2 reads YNNKEL (reference sequence). Germline trimming cut 2 bases from V and 4 bases from J; bases unmatched to any gene: 8. The DNA of the CDR3 is TGTGCCAGCAGCCAAATCGGGCGGGAGGGCTCCACCGGGGAGCTGTTTTTT. Encoded protein: CASSQIGREGSTGELFF.

The genes are TRBV7-8 and TRBJ2-3; 8 bases are shared with TRBD1. Trimming removed 2 bases from V and 5 bases from J; junction bases left unmatched: 6. Germline CDR1 reads SGHVS; CDR2 reads FQNEAQ. The CDR3 covers 15 residues. DNA of the CDR3: TGTGCCAGCAGCTTACCAGGGGGCTGGGGAGATACGCAGTATTTT. It specifies CASSLPGGWGDTQYF.

With respect to this clone: This CDR3 is also generated by other DNA sequences in the sample. The chain is built from TRBV7-2 and TRBJ2-1, with 9 bases lining up with TRBD2. Germline trimming cut 1 base from V and 3 bases from J; bases unmatched to any gene: 4. This CDR3 comprises 16 residues. Germline assignment: CDR1 SGHTA and CDR2 FQGNSA. The CDR3 bases are TGTGCCAGCAGCTTAGTTAGACTAGCGGTCTACAATGAGCAGTTCTTC. Its translation: CASSLVRLAVYNEQFF.

The V call is TRBV5-1, the J call TRBJ1-3; D uncertain. V dropped 4 bases and J dropped 0 bases, with 14 bases sitting between them. The CDR3 consists of 16 residues. The germline CDR1 and CDR2 sequences are SGHRS and YFSETQ. The CDR3 DNA follows: TGCGCCAGCAGCCTGGCGGTGGGGAGCTCTGGAAACACCATATATTTT. Translated, it gives CASSLAVGSSGNTIYF.

The rearrangement links TRBV11-2 to TRBJ1-2; no firm D call. The germline V gene has CDR1 SGHAT and CDR2 FQNNGV. V was trimmed by 0 bases and J by 8 bases, leaving 10 bases between them. CDR3 size: 13 residues. The CDR3 DNA is TGTGCCAGCAGCTTAGATCACTCGAGGGGCTACACCTTC. Protein product: CASSLDHSRGYTF.

The chain links TRBV15 to TRBJ2-7; D gene unclear. This CDR3 is 14 amino acids long. With 0 bases removed from V and 6 bases from J, the gap between germline ends came to 12 bases. Per germline, CDR1 LNHNV and CDR2 YYDKDF (reference sequence). In nucleotides, the CDR3 is TGTGCCACCAGCAGAGATCGACGGGTGGGCGAGCAGTACTTC. Protein: CATSRDRRVGEQYF. Full variable domain (remainder filled in from reference TRBV15 and TRBJ2-7): DAMVIQNPRYQVTQFGKPVTLSCSQTLNHNVMYWYQQKSSQAPKLLFHYYDKDFNNEADTPDNFQSRRPNTSFCFLDIRSPGLGDTAMYLCATSRDRRVGEQYFGPGTRLTVT.

This clone was found once. This chain joins TRBV27 and TRBJ1-1; D remains ambiguous. V shed 5 bases and J shed 0 bases, with 10 bases lying between them. Germline lookup yields CDR1 MNHEY and CDR2 SMNVEV (reference sequence). The CDR3 is 14 amino acids. The CDR3 nucleotides are TGTGCCAGCAGTCTAGCCGGTATGAACACTGAAGCTTTCTTT. Translation gives CASSLAGMNTEAFF.

CDR3 sequence reads: CASSSGLAGIYNEQFF. CDR3 nucleotide sequence: TGTGCCAGCAGCTCGGGACTAGCGGGAATCTACAATGAGCAGTTCTTC. The chain employs TRBV11-3 and TRBJ2-1; 13 nucleotides align to TRBD2. The germline CDR1 and CDR2 sequences are SGHNT and YENEEA. The CDR3 spans 16 residues. Trimming at V came to 4 bases and at J to 3 bases, leaving 3 bases not matched to a gene.

This clone appeared once. The rearrangement uses TRBV10-1 and TRBJ2-1, with D perhaps matching TRBD1 (5 bases). CDR1 is WNHNN, CDR2 SYGVQD, per germline (reference sequence). Trimming shortened V by 6 bases and J by 8 bases, and 17 bases separated the two germline ends. This CDR3 comprises 14 residues. This CDR3 is CASSTVRGAYEQFF. In DNA form, the CDR3 reads TGCGCCAGCAGCACAGTTCGTGGGGCATATGAGCAGTTCTTC.

V gene TRBV30 combines with J gene TRBJ2-7; D gene unclear. The CDR3 runs 12 residues. Trimming took 2 bases from V and 4 from J, leaving 9 bases between them. Germline assignment: CDR1 GTSNPN and CDR2 SVGIG (reference sequence). The CDR3 spells CAWSQRVYEQYF. The CDR3 nucleotides read TGTGCCTGGAGTCAACGGGTGTACGAGCAGTACTTC.

This chain uses TRBV6-1 with TRBJ1-2; perhaps TRBD1 as D (6 bases). Trimming removed 3 bases at V and 3 bases at J, with 14 bases between. This CDR3 has 15 residues. Looked up from germline, CDR1 is MNHNS and CDR2 is SASEGT. The CDR3 sequence is CASSDRGTQDYGYTF. The CDR3 bases are TGTGCCAGCAGTGACAGGGGAACGCAAGACTATGGCTACACCTTC.

The chain joins TRBV3-1 (or the pseudogene TRBV3-2) to TRBJ1-3; D call uncertain. The V end lost 1 base, the J end lost 3 bases, and 4 bases lay between the germline ends. Germline CDR1 and CDR2: LGHDT and YNNKEL (reference sequence). The CDR3 spans 13 residues. The DNA of the CDR3 is TGTGCCAGCAGCCAAGCGGTTGGAAACACCATATATTTT. Amino acid sequence: CASSQAVGNTIYF.

As DNA, the CDR3 is TGTGCCTCCAACCCCCGGGGAACAGATACGCAGTATTTT. Protein sequence: CASNPRGTDTQYF. The genes are TRBV30 and TRBJ2-3; D is possibly TRBD2 (5 bases). Germline values: CDR1 GTSNPN, CDR2 SVGIG (reference sequence). The CDR3 runs to 13 residues. Trimming removed 7 bases at V and 3 bases at J, with 14 bases between.